A selection of T cell receptor beta chains follows, all from one sample in a study of cytomegalovirus exposure and HLA in healthy donors. Assay used: immunoSEQ multiplex PCR; TCRdb lists only in-frame clones, some missing. The sample has over 150,000 clones, 75% seen once; the top ten hold over 4.5%. Material: PBMCs. These receptors came from a male donor in good health and CMV-seronegative. Each CDR3 is given with its conserved first and last residue. The D gene is left open where the match is weak. Size is omitted from some rows. Given values are once, few, many or a class for expanded clones.

V gene,clone size,D gene,J gene,CDR3 protein,CDR3 DNA
TRBV5-1,-,-,TRBJ1-2,CASSKGQTNYGYTF,TGCGCCAGCAGCAAAGGACAGACCAACTATGGCTACACCTTC
TRBV7-8,-,TRBD1,TRBJ2-5,CASIVDRTQETQYF,TGTGCCAGCATTGTGGACAGGACACAAGAGACCCAGTACTTC
TRBV2,-,TRBD2,TRBJ2-4,CASTSGGKNIQYF,TGTGCCAGCACTAGCGGGGGGAAAAACATTCAGTACTTC
TRBV5-1,-,TRBD2,TRBJ2-7,CASSLGGTKPYEQYF,TGCGCCAGCAGCTTGGGTGGGACTAAACCCTACGAGCAGTACTTC
TRBV9,once,TRBD1,TRBJ2-7,CASSVETGGCRNGGRYEQYF,TGTGCCAGCAGCGTAGAGACAGGGGGTTGTAGAAACGGGGGTAGGTACGAGCAGTACTTC
TRBV2,-,-,TRBJ1-5,CASNLRTVSTQHF,TGTGCCAGCAATCTGAGGACAGTCTCAACCCAGCATTTT
TRBV25-1,once,-,TRBJ1-1,CASSEYGRQTSAGTFF,TGTGCCAGCAGTGAATATGGCAGGCAAACCTCCGCAGGGACTTTCTTT
TRBV27,-,-,TRBJ1-5,CASSPIDRNQPQHF,TGTGCCAGCAGTCCCATTGACAGGAATCAGCCCCAGCATTTT
TRBV28,-,-,TRBJ2-1,CASRGGNLAEQFF,TGTGCCAGCAGAGGTGGGAATTTAGCGGAGCAGTTCTTC
TRBV29-1,once,TRBD2,TRBJ2-1,CSVVTSGGYNEQFF,TGCAGCGTTGTGACGAGCGGGGGCTACAATGAGCAGTTCTTC
TRBV6-6,-,TRBD1,TRBJ2-1,CASSNAGTGLWDEQFF,TGTGCCAGCAGCAACGCCGGGACAGGGCTGTGGGATGAGCAGTTCTTC
TRBV9,-,TRBD2,TRBJ2-3,CASSLTSGTSTDTQYF,TGTGCCAGCAGCCTCACTAGCGGGACTAGCACAGATACGCAGTATTTT
TRBV29-1,-,-,TRBJ2-3,CSVEEGADMQYF,TGCAGCGTTGAAGAGGGAGCCGATATGCAGTATTTT
TRBV28,-,TRBD2,TRBJ2-7,CASSLWGLGTSSYEQYF,TGTGCCAGCAGTTTATGGGGTCTGGGGACTAGCTCCTACGAGCAGTACTTC
TRBV4-2,-,-,TRBJ2-7,CASSQSNEQYF,TGTGCCAGCAGCCAATCAAACGAGCAGTACTTC
TRBV19,-,-,TRBJ2-2,CASSIPLRGGLAGELFF,TGTGCCAGTAGTATCCCCTTAAGGGGGGGATTAGCCGGGGAGCTGTTTTTT
TRBV13,once,TRBD1,TRBJ1-2,CASGITTGIHGYTF,TGTGCCAGCGGGATAACGACAGGGATCCATGGCTACACCTTC
TRBV9,-,TRBD1,TRBJ2-7,CASSQGTGGKDEQYF,TGTGCCAGCAGCCAAGGGACAGGGGGCAAAGACGAGCAGTACTTC
TRBV7-9,few,-,TRBJ2-3,CASGTSGDTQYF,TGTGCCAGCGGGACATCGGGAGATACGCAGTATTTT
TRBV7-9,-,-,TRBJ1-2,CASSPSYGYTF,TGTGCCAGCAGCCCGTCGTATGGCTACACCTTC